What follows are 25 T cell receptor beta chains derived from one specimen sequenced in a study of T cell repertoires in cytomegalovirus infection. TCRdb reprocessed the reads via MiXCR and lists one record per CDR3 protein. This sample has roughly 730,000 distinct CDR3 sequences, with around a third found just once. Their target antigens are unknown. Source: cultured PBMCs, taken from culture after CMV antigen stimulation. These receptors were taken from a human donor in good health (CMV status not recorded). Some clones in this sample may be carry-over from other donors' samples.

This rearrangement joins TRBV7-2 to TRBJ1-5; D is ambiguous. The CDR3 is made up of 10 amino acids. CDR1 and CDR2 from the germline V gene are SGHTA and FQGNSA. Between the trimmed V and J ends, which lost 8 bases and 10 bases, there was a span of 9 bases. The CDR3 here is CASRGVPQHF. CDR3 DNA sequence: TGTGCCAGCCGCGGGGTCCCCCAGCATTTT.

In its sample, this clonotype was seen a few times. CDR3 protein: CASSLRTGRTNYGYTF. The CDR3 region has the DNA TGTGCCAGCAGCTTAAGGACAGGCCGTACTAACTATGGCTACACCTTC. The J gene is TRBJ1-2, the V gene TRBV7-9; 7 bases align to TRBD1. There are 16 residues in the CDR3. Germline CDR1 and CDR2: SEHNR and FQNEAQ (reference sequence). Trimming at V came to 2 bases and at J to 0 bases, leaving 6 bases not matched to a gene.

The rearrangement joins TRBV7-6 to TRBJ2-3, with D perhaps matching TRBD1 or TRBD2 (6 bases each). This CDR3 is built from 15 residues. Trimming pared 5 bases from V and 0 bases from J, leaving 12 bases between. Germline-derived CDR1 and CDR2 are SGHVS and FNYEAQ. For the CDR3, the DNA is TGTGCCAGCAGCATAACGGGGGCCAGCACAGATACGCAGTATTTT. As protein: CASSITGASTDTQYF.

This clonotype showed up many times. The chain combines TRBV7-2 with TRBJ2-5; no definite D call. The CDR3 has 14 amino acids. Trimming took off 5 bases at V and 5 bases at J, with 15 bases between the two ends. Germline loops: CDR1 SGHTA, CDR2 FQGNSA. CDR3 nucleotide sequence: TGTGCCAGCAGCCCCAATGGGTTGCAGGAGACCCAGTACTTC. It is translated as CASSPNGLQETQYF.

J is TRBJ1-5 and V is TRBV6-6; 8 bases match TRBD1. Unmatched junction bases numbered 14, after V lost 6 bases and J lost 4 bases. The CDR3 covers 17 residues. Germline V CDR1 and CDR2: MNHNY, SVGAGI (reference sequence). CDR3 sequence reads: CASSFDRGRVRNQPQHF. The CDR3 nucleotides read TGTGCCAGCAGCTTCGACAGGGGTCGAGTTCGGAATCAGCCCCAGCATTTT.

This clonotype turned up a few times. The genes are TRBV19 and TRBJ2-3; TRBD2 agrees at 8 bases. The CDR3 is 13 amino acids. CDR1 LNHDA and CDR2 SQIVND come from the germline V gene (reference sequence). V shed 5 bases and J 4 bases; nucleotides not matched to a gene: 2. CDR3 bases: TGTGCCAGTAGTGAAGCGGGAGCAGATACGCAGTATTTT. Translated: CASSEAGADTQYF.

This clonotype was counted a few times. The chain is built from TRBV29-1 and TRBJ2-7; maybe TRBD2 (5 bases). The germline gives CDR1 SQVTM, CDR2 ANQGSEA. This CDR3 has 13 amino acids. V lost 6 bases, J lost 2 bases, and 14 bases lay in between. The CDR3 is CSVQRTGTYEQYF. The CDR3 DNA follows: TGCAGCGTCCAGCGGACGGGAACCTACGAGCAGTACTTC.

The chain is built from TRBV5-1 and TRBJ1-3, with D maybe TRBD1 (5 bases). Germline lookup yields CDR1 SGHRS and CDR2 YFSETQ. The germline V and J ends were trimmed by 4 bases and 3 bases, with 11 bases remaining between them. The CDR3 has 14 residues. The CDR3 coding sequence is TGCGCCAGCAGCCACGGGACTGTTGGAAACACCATATATTTT. It codes for CASSHGTVGNTIYF.

This clonotype was counted at least ten times. The CDR3 reads CASSQGPYEQYF. DNA for the CDR3: TGTGCCAGCAGCCAGGGACCGTACGAGCAGTACTTC. The V and J genes are TRBV7-2 and TRBJ2-7; D could derive from TRBD1 or TRBD2 (5 bases each). The CDR3 loop spans 12 amino acids. V was clipped by 5 bases and J by 4 bases, with 9 bases between them. CDR1 and CDR2 from the germline V gene are SGHTA and FQGNSA.

This clonotype turned up a few times. The chain links TRBV4-1 to TRBJ2-1; TRBD1 or TRBD2 may be the D gene (6 bases each). Deletions cut 5 bases from V and 3 bases from J, with 20 bases between. Per germline, CDR1 MGHRA and CDR2 YSYEKL. This CDR3 contains 17 residues. The CDR3 coding sequence is TGCGCCAGCAGCTCGCCCGGGTCGGGGGCCCTCTACAATGAGCAGTTCTTC. It is translated as CASSSPGSGALYNEQFF.

The rearrangement links TRBV6-5 to TRBJ1-3, with D unclear. CDR3 length: 13 amino acids. The germline V gene encodes CDR1 MNHEY and CDR2 SVGAGI. The V gene lost 5 bases and the J gene lost 3 bases, with 8 bases spanning the gap. CDR3 sequence: CASSPGFGNTIYF. CDR3 bases: TGTGCCAGCAGTCCGGGATTTGGAAACACCATATATTTT.

In this sample, this clonotype turned up a few times. V gene TRBV19 combines with J gene TRBJ1-1, with unresolved D. Deletions cut 3 bases from V and 5 bases from J, with 13 bases between. The germline gives CDR1 LNHDA, CDR2 SQIVND (reference sequence). The CDR3 loop spans 14 amino acids. This CDR3 reads CASSISWLRTEAFF. The CDR3 coding sequence is TGTGCCAGTAGTATTTCCTGGTTGAGAACTGAAGCTTTCTTT.

The J gene is TRBJ2-4, the V gene TRBV7-9; 13 positions agree with TRBD2. Per germline, CDR1 SEHNR and CDR2 FQNEAQ (reference sequence). The trim removed 6 bases at V and 7 bases at J, leaving 6 bases unmatched. CDR3 length equals 15 residues. DNA for the CDR3: TGTGCCAGCAGTAAGTCGGGACTAGCGGGGAACATTCAGTACTTC. Translating gives CASSKSGLAGNIQYF.

This clonotype was counted many times. This chain uses TRBV7-2 with TRBJ2-2, with D perhaps being TRBD1 or TRBD2 (5 bases each). This CDR3 has 15 residues. Germline V gene sequence: CDR1 SGHTA, CDR2 FQGNSA. Trimming took off 3 bases at V and 2 bases at J, with 10 bases between the two ends. The CDR3 region is CASSLIGGNTGELFF. The CDR3 DNA sequence: TGTGCCAGCAGCTTGATTGGGGGAAACACCGGGGAGCTGTTTTTT.

V gene TRBV20-1 combines with J gene TRBJ1-2, with TRBD1 as a possible D gene (5 bases). Germline-derived CDR1 and CDR2 are DFQATT and SNEGSKA (reference sequence). The CDR3 runs 15 residues. Deletions cut 0 bases from V and 1 base from J, with 12 bases between. CDR3 amino acids: CSARDYGGDNYGYTF. The CDR3 coding sequence is TGCAGTGCTAGAGATTACGGGGGGGATAACTATGGCTACACCTTC.

The chain has TRBV19 and TRBJ2-1; possible D gene TRBD2, 6 bases. The germline V and J ends were trimmed by 5 bases and 3 bases, with 20 bases remaining between them. The CDR3 runs 17 residues. The germline CDR1 and CDR2 sequences are LNHDA and SQIVND (reference sequence). The CDR3 protein is CASSPPLVAAFYNEQFF. Here the CDR3 DNA reads TGTGCCAGTAGTCCCCCCCTTGTAGCGGCCTTCTACAATGAGCAGTTCTTC.

The genes are TRBV4-1 and TRBJ1-1; tentative D call: TRBD1 (5 bases). V lost 2 bases and J 1 base, leaving 14 bases between the germline ends. The CDR3 extends over 16 amino acids. CDR1 and CDR2 from the germline V gene are MGHRA and YSYEKL. As DNA, the CDR3 is TGCGCCAGCAGCCAACCGGGACGGAGAGAGAACACTGAAGCTTTCTTT. Translating it yields CASSQPGRRENTEAFF.

This clonotype was seen at least ten times. This sequence joins TRBV7-8 and TRBJ1-4, with no clear D. This CDR3 has 15 residues. Trimming pared 3 bases from V and 0 bases from J, leaving 8 bases between. In germline, CDR1 is SGHVS, CDR2 FQNEAQ. In DNA form, the CDR3 reads TGTGCCAGCAGCTTTAACGGTGCAACTAATGAAAAACTGTTTTTT. It specifies CASSFNGATNEKLFF.

This clonotype has only a few counts. V and J are TRBV6-5 and TRBJ2-1; 8 bases line up with TRBD1. The CDR3 spans 16 residues. Germline V gives CDR1 MNHEY, CDR2 SVGAGI. Trimming took 7 bases from V and 6 from J; bases not matched to a gene: 14. As DNA, the CDR3 is TGTGCCAGCACCCCTTGGGCAGGGGGCGCGGGCAATGAGCAGTTCTTC. Translation gives CASTPWAGGAGNEQFF.

The chain uses TRBV2 and TRBJ1-4, with 8 positions matching TRBD1. Trimming removed 8 bases from V and 8 bases from J; junction bases left unmatched: 4. The CDR3 consists of 12 residues. Per germline, CDR1 SNHLY and CDR2 FYNNEI. The CDR3 loop reads CASETGDEKLFF. The CDR3 DNA is TGTGCCAGCGAGACAGGGGACGAAAAACTGTTTTTT.

This clonotype was counted only a few times. The chain couples TRBV5-4 to TRBJ2-3; D is undetermined. The CDR3 covers 14 residues. Germline CDR1 and CDR2: SGHNT and YYREEE (reference sequence). The ends were cut back, 1 base at V and 10 bases at J, with 16 bases in the middle. The CDR3 loop is CASSLTKEDRSQYF. In nucleotides, the CDR3 is TGTGCCAGCAGCTTGACCAAAGAGGATCGGTCGCAGTATTTT.

The genes are TRBV7-2 and TRBJ2-3; TRBD2 might be the D (5 bases). Trimming took 5 bases from V and 5 from J, leaving 11 bases between them. CDR1 SGHTA and CDR2 FQGNSA come from the germline V gene. CDR3 size: 13 residues. CDR3 loop: CASSETGRDTQYF. Here the CDR3 DNA reads TGTGCCAGCAGCGAGACGGGGAGAGATACGCAGTATTTT. The entire variable domain, with the rest obtained from reference TRBV7-2 and TRBJ2-3, is as follows: GAGVSQSPSNKVTEKGKDVELRCDPISGHTALYWYRQSLGQGLEFLIYFQGNSAPDKSGLPSDRFSAERTGGSVSTLTIQRTQQEDSAVYLCASSETGRDTQYFGPGTRLTVL.

This clonotype showed up just a few times. V usage is TRBV7-2 and J usage is TRBJ2-2, with D perhaps TRBD1 (6 bases). From germline, CDR1 is SGHTA and CDR2 FQGNSA. The CDR3 is 15 residues long. Trimming removed 0 bases from V and 6 bases from J, with 11 bases in between. The CDR3 DNA reads TGTGCCAGCAGCTTAGCGGGAACAGGGCCCGGGGAGCTGTTTTTT. Translated: CASSLAGTGPGELFF.

This chain uses TRBV6-5 with TRBJ1-2; D unclear. V lost 3 bases and J lost 1, with 15 bases in between. CDR1 and CDR2 from the germline V gene are MNHEY and SVGAGI. The CDR3 extends over 16 amino acids. The CDR3 reads CASSYSSEVGNYGYTF. In DNA form, the CDR3 reads TGTGCCAGCAGTTATAGTTCGGAAGTCGGTAACTATGGCTACACCTTC.

This clonotype was counted a few times. V usage is TRBV7-9 and J usage is TRBJ1-4, with D possibly TRBD1 on 6 matching bases. Germline CDR1 and CDR2: SEHNR and FQNEAQ (reference sequence). Trimming stripped 7 bases from V and 8 bases from J, with 14 bases between. This CDR3 has 13 amino acids. CDR3 in DNA: TGTGCCAGCAACGGGCAGGGGACCGAAAAACTGTTTTTT. Translated: CASNGQGTEKLFF. Full variable domain (outside the CDR3, taken from reference TRBV7-9 and TRBJ1-4): DTGVSQNPRHKITKRGQNVTFRCDPISEHNRLYWYRQTLGQGPEFLTYFQNEAQLEKSRLLSDRFSAERPKGSFSTLEIQRTEQGDSAMYLCASNGQGTEKLFFGSGTQLSVL.